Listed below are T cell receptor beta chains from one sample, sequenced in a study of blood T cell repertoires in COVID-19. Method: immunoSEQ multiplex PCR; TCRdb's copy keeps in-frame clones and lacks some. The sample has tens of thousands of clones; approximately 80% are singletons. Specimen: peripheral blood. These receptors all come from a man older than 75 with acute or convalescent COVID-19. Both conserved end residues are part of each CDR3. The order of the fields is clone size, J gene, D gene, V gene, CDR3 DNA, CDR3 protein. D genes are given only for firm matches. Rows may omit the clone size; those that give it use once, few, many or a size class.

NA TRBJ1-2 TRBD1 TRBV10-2 TGCGCCAGCAGTGGGGAGGGACAGGGTAATTATGGCTACACCTTC CASSGEGQGNYGYTF
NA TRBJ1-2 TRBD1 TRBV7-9 TGTGCCAGCAGCGAGGGGAGAGGGACAGGGAAATTTTTGGGCTACACCTTC CASSEGRGTGKFLGYTF
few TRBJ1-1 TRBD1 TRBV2 TGTGCCAGCAGTGGGGGGACAGGGGGGTCACGAGCTTTCTTT CASSGGTGGSRAFF
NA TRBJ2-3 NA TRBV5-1 TGCGCCAGCAACGAGGGTAACACAGATACGCAGTATTTT CASNEGNTDTQYF
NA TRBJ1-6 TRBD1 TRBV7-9 TGTGCCAGCAGCCTCCGGGACAGGGACAATTCACCCCTCCACTTT CASSLRDRDNSPLHF
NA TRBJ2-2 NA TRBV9 TGTGCCAGCAGCGTAGGCGGCAGATCGAACACCGGGGAGCTGTTTTTT CASSVGGRSNTGELFF
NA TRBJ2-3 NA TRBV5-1 TGCGCCAGCAGCTTGACAGATAGCACAGATACGCAGTATTTT CASSLTDSTDTQYF
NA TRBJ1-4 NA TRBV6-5 TGTGCCAGCAGACTGGACAGATCAACTAATGAAAAACTGTTTTTT CASRLDRSTNEKLFF
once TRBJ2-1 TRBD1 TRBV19 TGTGCCAGTAGTTCCGGGACAGGGTGGGGCAATGAGCAGTTCTTC CASSSGTGWGNEQFF
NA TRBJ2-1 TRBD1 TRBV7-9 TGTGCCAGCAGCCCCGGGACAGCCTACAATGAGCAGTTCTTC CASSPGTAYNEQFF
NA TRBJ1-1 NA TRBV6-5 TGTGCCAGCAGTTACTCGAGGCAGTGGAACACTGAAGCTTTCTTT CASSYSRQWNTEAFF
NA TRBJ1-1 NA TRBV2 TGTGCCAGCAGCGGATACGGGGGGACTGAAGCTTTCTTT CASSGYGGTEAFF
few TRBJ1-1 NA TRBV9 TGTGCCAGCAGCGTAGAAGGGAGTGAAGCTTTCTTT CASSVEGSEAFF
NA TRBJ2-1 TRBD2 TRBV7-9 TGTGCCAGCAGCGCCGGGGGGAACAATGAGCAGTTCTTC CASSAGGNNEQFF
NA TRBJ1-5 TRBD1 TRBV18 TGTGCCAGCTCCCCCGACAGGGATCAGCCCCAGCATTTT CASSPDRDQPQHF